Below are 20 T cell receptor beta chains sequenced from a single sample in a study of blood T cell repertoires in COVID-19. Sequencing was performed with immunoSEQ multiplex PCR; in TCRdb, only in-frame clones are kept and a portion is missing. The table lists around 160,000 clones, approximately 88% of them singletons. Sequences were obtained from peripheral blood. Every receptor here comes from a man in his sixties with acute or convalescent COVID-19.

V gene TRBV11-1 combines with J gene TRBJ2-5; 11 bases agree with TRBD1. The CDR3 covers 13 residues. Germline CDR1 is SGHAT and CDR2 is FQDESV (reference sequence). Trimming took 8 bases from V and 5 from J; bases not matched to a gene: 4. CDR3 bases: TGTGCCAGCGGACAGGGGGCGAGGGAGACCCAGTACTTC. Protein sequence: CASGQGARETQYF. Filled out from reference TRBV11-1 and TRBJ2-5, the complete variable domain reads EAEVAQSPRYKITEKSQAVAFWCDPISGHATLYWYRQILGQGPELLVQFQDESVVDDSQLPKDRFSAERLKGVDSTLKIQPAELGDSAMYLCASGQGARETQYFGPGTRLLVL.

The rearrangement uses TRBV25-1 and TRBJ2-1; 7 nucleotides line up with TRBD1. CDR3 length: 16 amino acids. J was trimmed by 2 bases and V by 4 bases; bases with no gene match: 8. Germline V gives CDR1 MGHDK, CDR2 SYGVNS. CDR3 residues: CASSGYRGLTYNEQFF. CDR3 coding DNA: TGTGCCAGCAGTGGATACAGGGGTTTAACCTACAATGAGCAGTTCTTC.

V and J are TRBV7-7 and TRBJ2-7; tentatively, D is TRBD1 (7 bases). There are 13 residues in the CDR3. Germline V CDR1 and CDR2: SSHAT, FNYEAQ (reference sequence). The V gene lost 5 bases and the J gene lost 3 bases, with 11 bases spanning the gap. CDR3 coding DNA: TGTGCCAGCAGCGCGGGACAGAACTACGAGCAGTACTTC. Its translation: CASSAGQNYEQYF.

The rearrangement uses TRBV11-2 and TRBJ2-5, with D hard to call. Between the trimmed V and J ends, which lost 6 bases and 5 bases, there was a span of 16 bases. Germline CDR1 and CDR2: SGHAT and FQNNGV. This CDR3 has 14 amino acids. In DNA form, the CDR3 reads TGTGCCAGCAGGCTTCGGCCAGACGGGGAGACCCAGTACTTC. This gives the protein CASRLRPDGETQYF.

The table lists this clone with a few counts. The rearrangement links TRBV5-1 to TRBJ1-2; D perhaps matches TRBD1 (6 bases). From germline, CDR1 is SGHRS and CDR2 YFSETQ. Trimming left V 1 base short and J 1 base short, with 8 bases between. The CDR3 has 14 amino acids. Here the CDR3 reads CASSLQGINYGYTF. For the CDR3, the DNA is TGCGCCAGCAGCTTGCAGGGGATTAACTATGGCTACACCTTC.

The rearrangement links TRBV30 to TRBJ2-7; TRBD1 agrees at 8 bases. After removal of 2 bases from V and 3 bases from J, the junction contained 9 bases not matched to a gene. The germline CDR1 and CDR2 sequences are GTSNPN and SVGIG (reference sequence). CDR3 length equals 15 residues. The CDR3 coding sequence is TGTGCCTGGAGTATAGGACAGGGAGCCATCTACGAGCAGTACTTC. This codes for CAWSIGQGAIYEQYF. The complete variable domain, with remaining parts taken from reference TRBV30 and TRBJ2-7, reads SQTIHQWPATLVQPVGSPLSLECTVEGTSNPNLYWYRQAAGRGLQLLFYSVGIGQISSEVPQNLSASRPQDRQFILSSKKLLLSDSGFYLCAWSIGQGAIYEQYFGPGTRLTVT.

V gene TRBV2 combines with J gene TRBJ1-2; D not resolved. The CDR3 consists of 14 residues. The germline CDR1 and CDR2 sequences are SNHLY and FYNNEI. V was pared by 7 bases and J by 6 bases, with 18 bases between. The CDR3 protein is CASKAGFKMDGYTF. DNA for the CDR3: TGTGCCAGCAAGGCGGGTTTTAAAATGGATGGCTACACCTTC.

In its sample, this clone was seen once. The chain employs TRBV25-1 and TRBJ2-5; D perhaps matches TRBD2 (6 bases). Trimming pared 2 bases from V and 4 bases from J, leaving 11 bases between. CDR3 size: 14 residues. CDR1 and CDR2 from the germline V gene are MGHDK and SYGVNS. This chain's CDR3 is CASSEQGGVETQYF. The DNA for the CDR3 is TGTGCCAGCAGTGAACAAGGAGGGGTAGAGACCCAGTACTTC. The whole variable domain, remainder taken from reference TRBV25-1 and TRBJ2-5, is EADIYQTPRYLVIGTGKKITLECSQTMGHDKMYWYQQDPGMELHLIHYSYGVNSTEKGDLSSESTVSRIRTEHFPLTLESARPSHTSQYLCASSEQGGVETQYFGPGTRLLVL.

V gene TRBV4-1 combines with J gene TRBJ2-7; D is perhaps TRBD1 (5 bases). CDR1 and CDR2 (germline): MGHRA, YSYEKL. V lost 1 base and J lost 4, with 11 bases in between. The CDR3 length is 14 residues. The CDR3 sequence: CASSQAREGYEQYF. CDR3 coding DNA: TGCGCCAGCAGCCAAGCCAGGGAAGGGTACGAGCAGTACTTC.

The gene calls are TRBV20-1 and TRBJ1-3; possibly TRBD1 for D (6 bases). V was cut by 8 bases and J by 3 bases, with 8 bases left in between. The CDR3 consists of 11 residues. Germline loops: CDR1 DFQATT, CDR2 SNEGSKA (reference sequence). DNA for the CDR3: TGCAGTACAGGGCTTGGAAACACCATATATTTT. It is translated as CSTGLGNTIYF.

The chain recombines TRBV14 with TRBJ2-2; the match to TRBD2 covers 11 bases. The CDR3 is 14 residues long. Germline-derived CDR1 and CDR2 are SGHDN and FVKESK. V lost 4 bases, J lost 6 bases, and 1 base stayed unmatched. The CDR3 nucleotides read TGTGCCAGCAGCCGGGGACTAGCGGCCGGGGAGCTGTTTTTT. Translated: CASSRGLAAGELFF.

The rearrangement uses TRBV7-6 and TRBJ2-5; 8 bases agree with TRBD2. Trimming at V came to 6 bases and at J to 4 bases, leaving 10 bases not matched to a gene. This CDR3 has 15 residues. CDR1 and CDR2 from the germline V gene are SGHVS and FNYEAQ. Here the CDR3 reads CASSTTGGAGETQYF. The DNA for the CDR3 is TGTGCCAGCAGTACGACCGGGGGGGCTGGAGAGACCCAGTACTTC. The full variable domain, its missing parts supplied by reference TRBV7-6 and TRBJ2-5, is GAGVSQSPRYKVTKRGQDVALRCDPISGHVSLYWYRQALGQGPEFLTYFNYEAQQDKSGLPNDRFSAERPEGSISTLTIQRTEQRDSAMYRCASSTTGGAGETQYFGPGTRLLVL.

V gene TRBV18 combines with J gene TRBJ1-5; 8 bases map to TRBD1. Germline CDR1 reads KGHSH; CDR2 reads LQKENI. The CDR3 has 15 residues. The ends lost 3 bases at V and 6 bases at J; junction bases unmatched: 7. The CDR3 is CASSPEGRGPQPQHF. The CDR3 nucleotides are TGTGCCAGCTCACCGGAGGGCAGGGGGCCTCAGCCCCAGCATTTT.

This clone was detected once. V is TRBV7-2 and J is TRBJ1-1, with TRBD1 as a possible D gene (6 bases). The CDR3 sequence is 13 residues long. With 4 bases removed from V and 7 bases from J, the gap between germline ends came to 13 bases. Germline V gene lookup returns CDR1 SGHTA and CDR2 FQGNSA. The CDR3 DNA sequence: TGTGCCAGCAGCTACCGGACAGAGTTTGAAGCTTTCTTT. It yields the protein CASSYRTEFEAFF.

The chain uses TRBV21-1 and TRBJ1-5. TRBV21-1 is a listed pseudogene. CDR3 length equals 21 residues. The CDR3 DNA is TGTGCCAGCAGCAATGTGGAACCTACCGGGGGGATAGATTATAGCAATCAGCCCCAGCATTTT. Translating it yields CASSNVEPTGGIDYSNQPQHF.

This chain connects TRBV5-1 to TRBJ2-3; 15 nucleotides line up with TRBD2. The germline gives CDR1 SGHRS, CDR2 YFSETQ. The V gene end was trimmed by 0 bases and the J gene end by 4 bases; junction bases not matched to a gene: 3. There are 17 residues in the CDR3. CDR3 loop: CASSLGTSGGVPDTQYF. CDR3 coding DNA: TGCGCCAGCAGCTTGGGGACTAGCGGGGGGGTCCCAGATACGCAGTATTTT.

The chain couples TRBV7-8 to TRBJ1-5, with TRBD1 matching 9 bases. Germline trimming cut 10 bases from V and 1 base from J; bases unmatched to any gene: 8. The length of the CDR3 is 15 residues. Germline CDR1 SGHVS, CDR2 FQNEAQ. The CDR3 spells CATGTGQYSNQPQHF. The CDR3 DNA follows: TGTGCCACCGGGACAGGGCAATACAGCAATCAGCCCCAGCATTTT. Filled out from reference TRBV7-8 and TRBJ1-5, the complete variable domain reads GAGVSQSPRYKVAKRGQDVALRCDPISGHVSLFWYQQALGQGPEFLTYFQNEAQLDKSGLPSDRFFAERPEGSVSTLKIQRTQQEDSAVYLCATGTGQYSNQPQHFGDGTRLSIL.

The DNA for the CDR3 is TGTGCCAGCAGCTTTATGGAGAACGAGGCCGGGGGCTACACCTTC. This encodes CASSFMENEAGGYTF. J is TRBJ1-2 and V is TRBV11-2; D uncertain. The CDR3 covers 15 residues. Trimming cost V 3 bases and J 8 bases, with 19 bases left between them. The germline CDR1 and CDR2 sequences are SGHAT and FQNNGV.

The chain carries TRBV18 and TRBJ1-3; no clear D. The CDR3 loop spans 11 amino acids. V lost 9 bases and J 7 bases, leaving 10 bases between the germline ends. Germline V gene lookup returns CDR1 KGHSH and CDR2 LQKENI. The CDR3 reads CASQLGNTIYF. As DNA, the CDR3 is TGTGCCAGTCAACTCGGGAACACCATATATTTT.

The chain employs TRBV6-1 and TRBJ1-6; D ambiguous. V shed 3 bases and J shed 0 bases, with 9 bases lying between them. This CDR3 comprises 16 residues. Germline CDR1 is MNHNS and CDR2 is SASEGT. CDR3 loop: CASSDRRSSYNSPLHF. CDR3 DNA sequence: TGTGCCAGCAGTGATAGGAGGAGCTCCTATAATTCACCCCTCCACTTT.